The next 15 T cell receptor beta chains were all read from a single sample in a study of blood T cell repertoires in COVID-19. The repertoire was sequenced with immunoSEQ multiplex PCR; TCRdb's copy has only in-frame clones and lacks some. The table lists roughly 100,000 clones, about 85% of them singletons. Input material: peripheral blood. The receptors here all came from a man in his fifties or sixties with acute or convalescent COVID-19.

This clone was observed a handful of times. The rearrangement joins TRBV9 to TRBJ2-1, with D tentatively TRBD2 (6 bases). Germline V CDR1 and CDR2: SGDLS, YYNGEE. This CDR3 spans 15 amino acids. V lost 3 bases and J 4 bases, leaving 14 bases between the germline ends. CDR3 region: CASSESGTGYNEQFF. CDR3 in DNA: TGTGCCAGCAGCGAATCCGGGACTGGATACAATGAGCAGTTCTTC.

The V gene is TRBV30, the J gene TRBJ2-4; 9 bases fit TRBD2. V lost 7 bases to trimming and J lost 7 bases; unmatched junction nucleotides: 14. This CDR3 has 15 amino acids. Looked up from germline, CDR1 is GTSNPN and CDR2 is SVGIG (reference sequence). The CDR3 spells CAFQIRPSGANIQYF. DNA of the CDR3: TGTGCCTTCCAGATAAGACCTAGCGGGGCTAACATTCAGTACTTC.

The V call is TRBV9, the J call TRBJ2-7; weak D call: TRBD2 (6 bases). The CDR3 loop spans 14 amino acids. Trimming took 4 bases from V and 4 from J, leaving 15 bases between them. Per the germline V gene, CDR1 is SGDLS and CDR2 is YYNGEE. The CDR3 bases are TGTGCCAGCAGCCCGACCTGGGGGGAGTACGAGCAGTACTTC. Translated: CASSPTWGEYEQYF.

The CDR3, as DNA: TGTGCCAGCAGGCACTTTGCTAGCTTGAACCAAGAGACCCAGTACTTC. This gives the protein CASRHFASLNQETQYF. The genes are TRBV3-1 (or the pseudogene TRBV3-2) and TRBJ2-5; TRBD2 might be the D (5 bases). The V and J ends lost 6 bases and 0 bases respectively, with 17 bases between them. Germline CDR1 and CDR2: LGHDT and YNNKEL (reference sequence). The CDR3 covers 16 residues.

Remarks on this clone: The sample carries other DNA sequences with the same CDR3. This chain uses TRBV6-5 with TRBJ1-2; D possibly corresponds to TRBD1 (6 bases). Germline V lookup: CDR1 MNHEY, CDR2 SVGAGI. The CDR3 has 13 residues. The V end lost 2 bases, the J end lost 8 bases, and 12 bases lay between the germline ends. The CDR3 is CASSYLQGQGYTF. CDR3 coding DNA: TGTGCCAGCAGTTACCTACAGGGTCAAGGCTACACCTTC.

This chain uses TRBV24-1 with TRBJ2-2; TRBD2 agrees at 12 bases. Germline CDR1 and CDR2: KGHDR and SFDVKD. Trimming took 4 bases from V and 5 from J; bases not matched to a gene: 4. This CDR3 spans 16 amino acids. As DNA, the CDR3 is TGTGCCACCAGTGAAACCGGACTAGCGGGGACCGGGGAGCTGTTTTTT. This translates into CATSETGLAGTGELFF.

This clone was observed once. CDR3 in amino acids: CASSSSVNSYEQYF. The CDR3 DNA reads as TGTGCCAGCAGCTCCTCGGTAAACTCCTACGAGCAGTACTTC. The chain employs TRBV7-3 and TRBJ2-7, with unresolved D. CDR1 and CDR2 (germline): SGHTA, FQGTGA. The V gene lost 4 bases and the J gene lost 0 bases, with 10 bases spanning the gap. This CDR3 region has 14 residues.

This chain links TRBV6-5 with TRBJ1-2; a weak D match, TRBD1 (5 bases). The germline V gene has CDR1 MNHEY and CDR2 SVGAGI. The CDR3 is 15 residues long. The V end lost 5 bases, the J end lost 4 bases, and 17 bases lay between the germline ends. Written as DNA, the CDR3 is TGTGCCAGCAGTCACGAGGCGTTCCAGGGCTATGGCTACACCTTC. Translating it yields CASSHEAFQGYGYTF.

The CDR3 DNA reads TGTGCCAGCAGTGAGCTAGCGCAGGATACGCAGTATTTT. This encodes CASSELAQDTQYF. The rearrangement uses TRBV2 and TRBJ2-3; maybe TRBD2 (6 bases). This CDR3 has 13 residues. Germline CDR1 SNHLY, CDR2 FYNNEI. The ends were cut back, 3 bases at V and 6 bases at J, with 10 bases in the middle.

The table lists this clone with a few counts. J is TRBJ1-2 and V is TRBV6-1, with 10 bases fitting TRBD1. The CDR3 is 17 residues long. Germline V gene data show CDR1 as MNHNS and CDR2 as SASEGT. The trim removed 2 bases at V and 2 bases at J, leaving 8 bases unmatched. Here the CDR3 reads CASSESFRDRGNYGYTF. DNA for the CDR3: TGTGCCAGCAGTGAAAGTTTCCGGGACAGGGGAAACTATGGCTACACCTTC.

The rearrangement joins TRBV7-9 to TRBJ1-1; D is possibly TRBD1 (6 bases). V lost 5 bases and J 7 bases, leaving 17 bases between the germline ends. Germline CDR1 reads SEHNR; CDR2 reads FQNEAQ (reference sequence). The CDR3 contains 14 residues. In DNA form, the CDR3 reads TGTGCCAGCAGCCCCACCACAGGGTATTTTGAAGCTTTCTTT. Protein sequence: CASSPTTGYFEAFF.

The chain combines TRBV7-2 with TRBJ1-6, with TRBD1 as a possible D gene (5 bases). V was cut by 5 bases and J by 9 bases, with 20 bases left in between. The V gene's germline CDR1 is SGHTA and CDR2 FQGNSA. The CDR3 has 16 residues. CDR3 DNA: TGTGCCAGCAGCCCGAGGCCGGGGGATCCAGCTTCACCCCTCCACTTT. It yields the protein CASSPRPGDPASPLHF.

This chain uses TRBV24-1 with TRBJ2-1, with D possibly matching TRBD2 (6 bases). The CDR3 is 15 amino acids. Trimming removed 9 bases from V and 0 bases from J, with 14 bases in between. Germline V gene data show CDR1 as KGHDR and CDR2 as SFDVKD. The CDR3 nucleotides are TGTGCCACCCAACTTTCCGGGAGCTCCTACAATGAGCAGTTCTTC. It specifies CATQLSGSSYNEQFF.

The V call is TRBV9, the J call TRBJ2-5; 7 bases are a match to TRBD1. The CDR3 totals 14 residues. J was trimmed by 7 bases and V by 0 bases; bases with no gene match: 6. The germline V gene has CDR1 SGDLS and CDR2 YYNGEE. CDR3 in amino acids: CASSVGTGWGTQYF. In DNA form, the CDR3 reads TGTGCCAGCAGCGTAGGGACAGGTTGGGGGACCCAGTACTTC.

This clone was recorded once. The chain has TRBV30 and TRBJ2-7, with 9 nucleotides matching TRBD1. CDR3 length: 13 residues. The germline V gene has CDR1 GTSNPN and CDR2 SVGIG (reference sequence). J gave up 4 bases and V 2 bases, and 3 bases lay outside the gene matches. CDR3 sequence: CAWSTGTGYEQYF. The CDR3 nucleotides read TGTGCCTGGAGTACAGGGACAGGGTACGAGCAGTACTTC.